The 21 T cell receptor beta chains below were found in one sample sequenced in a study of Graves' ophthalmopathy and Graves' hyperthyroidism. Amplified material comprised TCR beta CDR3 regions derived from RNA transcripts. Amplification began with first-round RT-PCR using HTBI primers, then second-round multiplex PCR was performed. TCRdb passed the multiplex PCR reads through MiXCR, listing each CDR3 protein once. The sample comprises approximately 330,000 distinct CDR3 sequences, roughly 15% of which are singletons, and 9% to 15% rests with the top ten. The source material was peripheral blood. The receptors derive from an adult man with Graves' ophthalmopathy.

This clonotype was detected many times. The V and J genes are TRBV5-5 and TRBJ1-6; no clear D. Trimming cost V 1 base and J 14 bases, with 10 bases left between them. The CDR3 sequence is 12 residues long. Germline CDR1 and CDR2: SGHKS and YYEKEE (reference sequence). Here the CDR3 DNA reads TGTGCCAGCAGCTTGCTCCAATCGGCCCTCCACTTT. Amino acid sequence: CASSLLQSALHF.

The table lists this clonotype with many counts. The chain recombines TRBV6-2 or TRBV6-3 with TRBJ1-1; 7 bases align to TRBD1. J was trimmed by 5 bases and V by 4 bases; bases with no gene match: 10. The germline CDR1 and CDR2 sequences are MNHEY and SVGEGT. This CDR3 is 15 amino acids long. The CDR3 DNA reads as TGTGCCAGCAGTTCCGGGACAGTAAGTCGGACTGAAGCTTTCTTT. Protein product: CASSSGTVSRTEAFF.

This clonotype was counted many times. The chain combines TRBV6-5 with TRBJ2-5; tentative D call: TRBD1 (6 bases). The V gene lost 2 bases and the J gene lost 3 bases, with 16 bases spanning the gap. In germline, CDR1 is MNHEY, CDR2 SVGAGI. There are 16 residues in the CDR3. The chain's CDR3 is CASSYLRGSGKETQYF. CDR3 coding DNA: TGTGCCAGCAGTTACCTAAGGGGGTCCGGGAAAGAGACCCAGTACTTC.

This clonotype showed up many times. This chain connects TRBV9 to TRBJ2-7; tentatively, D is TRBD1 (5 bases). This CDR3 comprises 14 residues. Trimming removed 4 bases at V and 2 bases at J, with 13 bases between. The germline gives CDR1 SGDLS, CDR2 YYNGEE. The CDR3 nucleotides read TGTGCCAGCAGCCCGGAGACAGCAACCTACGAGCAGTACTTC. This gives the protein CASSPETATYEQYF.

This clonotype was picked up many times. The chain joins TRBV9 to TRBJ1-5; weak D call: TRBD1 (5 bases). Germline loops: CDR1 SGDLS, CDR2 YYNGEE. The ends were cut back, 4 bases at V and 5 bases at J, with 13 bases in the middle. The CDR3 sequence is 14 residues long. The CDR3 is CASSPGGGDQPQHF. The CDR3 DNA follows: TGTGCCAGCAGCCCTGGCGGGGGAGATCAGCCCCAGCATTTT.

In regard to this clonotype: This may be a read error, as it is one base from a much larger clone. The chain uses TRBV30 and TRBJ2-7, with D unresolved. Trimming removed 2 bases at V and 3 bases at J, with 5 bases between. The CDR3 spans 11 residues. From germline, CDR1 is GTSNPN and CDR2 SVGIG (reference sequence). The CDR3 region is CAWSIGYEQYF. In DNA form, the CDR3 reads TGTGCCTGGAGTATAGGCTACGAGCAGTACTTC. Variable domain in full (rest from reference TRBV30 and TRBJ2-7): SQTIHQWPATLVQPVGSPLSLECTVEGTSNPNLYWYRQAAGRGLQLLFYSVGIGQISSEVPQNLSASRPQDRQFILSSKKLLLSDSGFYLCAWSIGYEQYFGPGTRLTVT.

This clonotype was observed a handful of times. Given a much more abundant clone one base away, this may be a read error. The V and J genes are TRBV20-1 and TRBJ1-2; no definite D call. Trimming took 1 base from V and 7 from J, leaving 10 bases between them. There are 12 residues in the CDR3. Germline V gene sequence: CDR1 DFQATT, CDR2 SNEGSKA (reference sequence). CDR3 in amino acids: CSARVSAGGYTF. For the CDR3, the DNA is TGCAGTGCTAGAGTCTCAGCTGGTGGCTACACCTTC.

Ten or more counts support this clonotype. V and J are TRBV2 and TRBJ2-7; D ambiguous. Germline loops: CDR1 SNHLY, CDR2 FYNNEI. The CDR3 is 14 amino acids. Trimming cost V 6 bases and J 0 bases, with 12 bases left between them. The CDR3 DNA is TGTGCCAGCAGACGAGACCGCAACTCCTACGAGCAGTACTTC. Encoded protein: CASRRDRNSYEQYF.

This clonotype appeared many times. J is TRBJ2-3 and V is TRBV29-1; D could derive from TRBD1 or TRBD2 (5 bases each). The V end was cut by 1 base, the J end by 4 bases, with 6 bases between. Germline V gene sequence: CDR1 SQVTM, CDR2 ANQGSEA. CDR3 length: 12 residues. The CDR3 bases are TGCAGCGTTGAAGGGGGGTCAGATACGCAGTATTTT. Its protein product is CSVEGGSDTQYF.

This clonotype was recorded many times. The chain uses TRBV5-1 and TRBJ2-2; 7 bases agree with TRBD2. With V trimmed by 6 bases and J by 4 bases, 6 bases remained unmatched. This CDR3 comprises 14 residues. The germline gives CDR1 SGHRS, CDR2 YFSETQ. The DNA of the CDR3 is TGCGCCAGCATGAACGGGGAGGGCACCGGGGAGCTGTTTTTT. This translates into CASMNGEGTGELFF.

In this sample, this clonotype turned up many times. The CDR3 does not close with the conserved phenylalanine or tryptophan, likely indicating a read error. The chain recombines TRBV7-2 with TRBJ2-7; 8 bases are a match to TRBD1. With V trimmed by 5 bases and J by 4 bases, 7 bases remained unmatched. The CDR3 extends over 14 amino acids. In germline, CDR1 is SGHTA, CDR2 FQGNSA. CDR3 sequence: CASSPQGDDYEQYL. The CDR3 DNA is TGTGCCAGCAGCCCACAGGGGGACGATTACGAGCAGTACCTC.

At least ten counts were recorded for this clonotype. The DNA for the CDR3 is TGTGCCAGTAGTGCAGACCCGGGACACCAAACGAGCAATCAGCCCCAGCATTTT. Translating gives CASSADPGHQTSNQPQHF. V usage is TRBV19 and J usage is TRBJ1-5; D might be TRBD1 (6 bases). The length of the CDR3 is 18 residues. V lost 5 bases and J 1 base, leaving 21 bases between the germline ends. Germline V gives CDR1 LNHDA, CDR2 SQIVND (reference sequence).

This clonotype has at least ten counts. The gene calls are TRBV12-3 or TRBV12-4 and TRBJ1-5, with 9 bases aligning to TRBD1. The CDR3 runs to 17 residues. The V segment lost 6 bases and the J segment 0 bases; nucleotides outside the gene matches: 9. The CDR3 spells CASSNRDRDYSNQPQHF. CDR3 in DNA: TGTGCCAGCAGCAACAGGGACAGGGACTATAGCAATCAGCCCCAGCATTTT.

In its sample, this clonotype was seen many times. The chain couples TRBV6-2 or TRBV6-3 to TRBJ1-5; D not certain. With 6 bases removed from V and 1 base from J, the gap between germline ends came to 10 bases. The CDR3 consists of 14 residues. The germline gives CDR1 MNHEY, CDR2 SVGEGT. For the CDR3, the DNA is TGTGCCAGCAGCCCCACCCTGAGCAATCAGCCCCAGCATTTT. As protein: CASSPTLSNQPQHF.

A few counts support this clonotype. CDR3 coding DNA: TGTGCCAGCAGCCAAGAACAGGTGTACACAGATACGCAGTATTTT. Protein: CASSQEQVYTDTQYF. J is TRBJ2-3 and V is TRBV3-1; tentative D call: TRBD1 (5 bases). The CDR3 sequence is 15 residues long. The germline CDR1 and CDR2 sequences are LGHDT and YNNKEL (reference sequence). Trimming stripped 0 bases from V and 2 bases from J, with 9 bases between.

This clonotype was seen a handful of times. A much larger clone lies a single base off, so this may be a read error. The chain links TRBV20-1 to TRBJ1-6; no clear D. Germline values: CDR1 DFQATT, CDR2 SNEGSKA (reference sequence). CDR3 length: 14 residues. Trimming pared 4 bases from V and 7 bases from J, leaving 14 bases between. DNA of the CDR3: TGCAGTGCTATAGTAGGCCAGTTAAATTCACCCCTCCACTTT. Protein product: CSAIVGQLNSPLHF.

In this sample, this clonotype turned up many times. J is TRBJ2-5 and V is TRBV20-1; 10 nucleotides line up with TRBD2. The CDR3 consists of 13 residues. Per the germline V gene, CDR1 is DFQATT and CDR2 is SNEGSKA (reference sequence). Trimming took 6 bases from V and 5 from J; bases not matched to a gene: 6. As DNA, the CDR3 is TGCAGTGCCCCCCGTAGCGGGAGGGAGACCCAGTACTTC. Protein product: CSAPRSGRETQYF.

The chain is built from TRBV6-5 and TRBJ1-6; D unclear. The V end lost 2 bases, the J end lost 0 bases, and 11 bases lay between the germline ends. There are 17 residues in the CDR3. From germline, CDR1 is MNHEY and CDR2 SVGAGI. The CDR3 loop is CASSYTGSSSYNSPLHF. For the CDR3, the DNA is TGTGCCAGCAGTTACACCGGGTCAAGCTCCTATAATTCACCCCTCCACTTT.

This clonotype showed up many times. CDR3 region: CASSLDKWTQYF. CDR3 in DNA: TGTGCCAGCAGCTTGGACAAGTGGACCCAGTACTTC. This chain uses TRBV12-3 or TRBV12-4 with TRBJ2-5, with D possibly matching TRBD1 (5 bases). V dropped 6 bases and J dropped 7 bases, with 12 bases sitting between them. CDR3 size: 12 residues.

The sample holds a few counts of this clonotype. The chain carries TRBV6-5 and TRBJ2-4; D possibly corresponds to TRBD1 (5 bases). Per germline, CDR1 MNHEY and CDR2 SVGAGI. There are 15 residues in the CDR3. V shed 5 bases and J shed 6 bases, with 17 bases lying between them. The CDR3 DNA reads TGTGCCAGCAGTACTGAAGTAGGGGATGTAAACATTCAGTACTTC. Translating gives CASSTEVGDVNIQYF.

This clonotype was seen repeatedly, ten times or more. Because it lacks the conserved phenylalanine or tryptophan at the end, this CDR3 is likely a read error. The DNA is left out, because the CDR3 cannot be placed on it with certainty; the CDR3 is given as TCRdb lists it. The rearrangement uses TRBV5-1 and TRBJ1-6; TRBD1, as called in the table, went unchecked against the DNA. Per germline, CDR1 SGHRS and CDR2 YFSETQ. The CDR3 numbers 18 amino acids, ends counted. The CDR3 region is CASSLISGQRLRWLGGHL.